This T cell receptor (beta chain) was identified during a study of T cell changes during pregnancy in multiple sclerosis (dated 2019 in TCRdb). Turning to the overall study: The study looked at changes in the T cell repertoire across pregnancy in women with multiple sclerosis.

V is reduced by 5 bases and J by 13 bases, leaving a spacing of 20 bases between them. Counted from cysteine to phenylalanine, this CDR3 has 14 amino acids. The CDR3 DNA has 42 bases and is translated from base 1. The germline V gene (reference sequence) provides CDR1 SEHNR and CDR2 FQNEAQ. Concerning this clone itself: This receptor's antigen is unknown. One base away there is no much larger clone; base qualities are not given.

Library preparation employed the immunoSEQ multiplex PCR assay. TCRdb took this table from immuneACCESS and kept in-frame rearrangements with V and J called. Such tables lack part of the clones; where checked against another copy, unresolved V genes explain under half of the gap, and the rest is unexplained. The sample table shows approximately 100,000 clones, and more than 90% are seen once. 0.95% to 1.5% of the sample belongs to the ten largest clones. The sequencing here drew on peripheral blood, taken in the second trimester of pregnancy. This sequence uses TRBV7-9 and TRBJ1-4, with TRBD1 as a weak D call on 6 bases. The TCR was taken from a female donor with multiple sclerosis, enrolled in a pregnancy study. The CDR3 is CASSPSGSLQGLFF. The DNA sequence is as follows: TGTGCCAGCAGCCCCTCAGGCTCATTACAGGGACTGTTTTTT.